This T cell receptor (beta chain) stems from a study of CD8+ T cells in alopecia areata (dated by TCRdb to 2016 to 2019). A note on the overall study: Skin from C3H/HeJ donors aged roughly 6-13 months with spontaneous alopecia was grafted onto female C3H/HeJ recipients aged roughly 6-10 weeks. TCRbeta CDR3 regions were amplified by immunoSEQ multiplex PCR using 35 Vbeta forward and 13 Jbeta reverse primers. In humans, TCRbeta sequencing was performed on scalp tissue and on sorted CD4+ and CD8+ peripheral blood T cells from healthy controls and from patients with patchy or totalis/universalis alopecia areata. RNA was obtained with the PAXgene miRNA kit for fixed scalp, the miRNeasy kit for PBMCs, and the RNeasy kit for mouse skin. Scalp clonality was compared among normal scalp (n=4), patchy alopecia areata scalp (n=8), and alopecia totalis/universalis scalp (n=8). High-throughput TCRbeta sequencing was used to examine T cell clonal expansion in alopecia areata in both the C3H/HeJ mouse model and human patients.

This clone was observed a handful of times. Its antigen target is currently unknown. In this entry, gene names and germline sequences are mouse ones. Distinct nucleotide sequences in the sample also encode this CDR3. Cells from pooled mouse cutaneous lymph nodes were stained for CD4, CD8alpha, NKG2D, NKG2ACE and other markers and then sorted on a BD Influx. The library came from the immunoSEQ multiplex PCR assay. To provide template for TCR sequencing, every sample had RNA extracted and reverse transcribed into cDNA. First-strand cDNA was synthesized with SuperScript III using a 2:1 mix of oligo-dT and random hexamers. A synthetic immune receptor repertoire was used to measure amplification bias, and any remaining bias was corrected computationally. Libraries were sequenced on Illumina HiSeq with 60 bp reads covering the CDR3, read from J toward V. On the authors' methods: After raw reads were preprocessed to remove errors, the CDR3 was defined following IMGT conventions as running from the conserved cysteine to phenylalanine. Clonality was computed by normalizing Shannon entropy by log2 of the number of productive unique TCRs and subtracting the result from 1. Whether each scalp clone was CD4 or CD8 was inferred by checking scalp TCRbeta sequences against the CD4 and CD8 repertoires from sorted blood. The clones in this table, taken by TCRdb from immuneACCESS, are in-frame only. Not every clone is retained; where verified, under half of the shortfall comes from an unresolved V gene, and the cause of the rest is unknown. V, J and clone size reflect that table, while D and trimming were determined from the DNA. Listed for this sample are around 290,000 clones, none observed only a single time. The ten largest clones take up more than 0.95% of the sample.

Here is what the overall study found, with its caveats: Compared with normal scalp, lesional scalp, particularly in alopecia totalis/universalis, had higher clonality and more expanded CD8+ clones, which suggests antigenic drive. Scalp TCR repertoire analysis is complicated because resident alphabeta T cells in normal human skin are also sequenced, whereas mouse skin is dominated by gammadelta T cells. Shared TCR sequences between patients were less evident than in mice, which may be partly attributable to HLA diversity in the patient population.

The origin of this receptor is a C3H/HeJ mouse with alopecia areata. These mice carry the MHC haplotype H2-k. Source material: CD4+ T cells sorted from a lymph node.

The sequenced CDR3 bases are TGTGCCTGGAGTCTAGGGGGGGCGCGTGCAGAA. It codes for CAWSLGGARAE. The full CDR3 protein reads CAWSLGGARAETLYF. Recombination connected TRBV31 to TRBJ2-3, with TRBD2 matching 8 junction bases. The sequenced fragment ends 4 residues before the CDR3 boundary, so the rest is inferred from the germline J gene. In the germline V gene, CDR1 corresponds to GKSSPN and CDR2 to SITVG. The CDR3 holds 15 amino acids from the cysteine to the phenylalanine. The DNA has 33 bases, all within the CDR3, and is read from base 1. For this chain, trimming is 0 bases at the V end and 1 base at the J end, and the number of junction bases without a gene match is 3.